This TCR beta chain derives from a study of radiotherapy plus CTLA-4 blockade in lung cancer. Unmatched junction bases numbered 5, after V lost 0 bases and J lost 6 bases. The CDR3 has 14 amino acids. CDR1 and CDR2 from the germline V gene are LNHDA and SQIVND (reference sequence). The protocol was immunoSEQ multiplex PCR, while the TCRdb copy is restricted to in-frame clones and leaves out a portion. The sample gives tens of thousands of clones, around 78% of which show up once; 3.5% to 4.5% is in the top ten. Points from the study as a whole: Radiotherapy plus ipilimumab was followed by expansion in blood of tumor-derived TCR clones.

Turning to this clone: The antigen is unknown. The identical CDR3 is also encoded by other nucleotide sequences in the sample.

This chain links TRBV19 with TRBJ2-7, with 7 bases aligning to TRBD2. The source was peripheral blood, collected from a patient treated with radiotherapy plus ipilimumab. This sequence originates from a human donor with non-small cell lung cancer who had a partial response to radiotherapy plus ipilimumab. Some clones in this sample may be carry-over from other donors' samples. Here the CDR3 DNA reads TGTGCCAGTAGTATAGATCCCGGGGAGGGCGAGCAGTACTTC. Protein: CASSIDPGEGEQYF. The full variable domain, completed using reference TRBV19 and TRBJ2-7, is DGGITQSPKYLFRKEGQNVTLSCEQNLNHDAMYWYRQDPGQGLRLIYYSQIVNDFQKGDIAEGYSVSREKKESFPLTVTSAQKNPTAFYLCASSIDPGEGEQYFGPGTRLTVT.